The 25 T cell receptor beta chains below all came from one sample that was sequenced in a study of T cells expressing NK-cell markers. TCRdb re-called the 5' RACE reads; one entry per CDR3 protein, DNA not given. The sample data list about 180,000 distinct CDR3 sequences. Sequencing used blood T cells: a sorted CD56 or NKG2C T cell subset, CD4+ or CD8+ T cells, or bulk PBMC T cells (not recorded which). The receptors here all came from a man aged 18-69 years in good health.

The gene calls are TRBV20-1 and TRBJ1-2. The germline CDR1 and CDR2 sequences are DFQATT and SNEGSKA (reference sequence). The CDR3 totals 14 residues. CDR3 sequence: CSARARKANYGYTF.

The chain is built from TRBV6-5 and TRBJ1-4; TCRdb gives TRBD1 as the D gene, but with no DNA this cannot be confirmed. This CDR3 region has 14 residues. Per the germline V gene, CDR1 is MNHEY and CDR2 is SVGAGI. The CDR3 sequence: CASSLGVDNEKLFF.

The chain combines TRBV7-8 with TRBJ2-7; TCRdb proposes TRBD1, but this gene call is untestable without DNA. CDR1 SGHVS and CDR2 FQNEAQ come from the germline V gene. The length of the CDR3 is 16 residues. CDR3 loop: CASSSNRVLDSYEQYF.

The V call is TRBV6-2 or TRBV6-3, the J call TRBJ1-2. The germline V gene has CDR1 MNHEY and CDR2 SVGEGT. The CDR3 runs 11 residues. CDR3 loop: CASSPDYGYTF.

The chain couples TRBV7-9 to TRBJ2-1. The length of the CDR3 is 15 residues. Germline V lookup: CDR1 SEHNR, CDR2 FQNEAQ (reference sequence). This chain's CDR3 is CASSGPGSSYNEQFF.

This chain uses TRBV19 with TRBJ2-7; with no DNA, the TCRdb D assignment of TRBD1 cannot be verified. CDR1 is LNHDA, CDR2 SQIVND, per germline (reference sequence). This CDR3 contains 16 residues. CDR3 protein: CASSIVPGQGPYEQYF.

The CDR3 sequence is CASSAGVYGYTF. The rearrangement uses TRBV6-5 and TRBJ1-2; the D gene TCRdb calls, TRBD1, cannot be checked with no DNA. Per the germline V gene, CDR1 is MNHEY and CDR2 is SVGAGI. The CDR3 runs 12 residues.

The chain is built from TRBV27 and TRBJ2-1. The CDR3 sequence is 16 residues long. Germline-derived CDR1 and CDR2 are MNHEY and SMNVEV (reference sequence). The CDR3 loop is CASSTRPTSSYNEQFF.

J is TRBJ2-5 and V is TRBV5-1; the D call from TCRdb, TRBD2, cannot be confirmed without DNA. Per germline, CDR1 SGHRS and CDR2 YFSETQ. The CDR3 is 17 amino acids. CDR3 region: CASSPGLAGGGQETQYF.

The rearrangement uses TRBV13 and TRBJ2-7; TCRdb picks TRBD2, but there is no DNA to check that call. Germline V CDR1 and CDR2: PRHDT, FYEKMQ (reference sequence). CDR3 size: 16 residues. CDR3 loop: CASSGTSGDAIYEQYF.

This chain connects TRBV11-2 to TRBJ2-5; TCRdb returns TRBD1, unconfirmable since there is no DNA. CDR3 size: 14 residues. Germline V gene lookup returns CDR1 SGHAT and CDR2 FQNNGV. CDR3 residues: CASSLNRRGETQYF.

V is TRBV9 and J is TRBJ2-3; TCRdb selects TRBD1, and the lack of DNA leaves this call unchecked. CDR3 length: 15 amino acids. CDR1 is SGDLS, CDR2 YYNGEE, per germline. CDR3 in amino acids: CASSWTGSYTDTQYF. Drawing the rest from reference TRBV9 and TRBJ2-3, the complete variable domain is DSGVTQTPKHLITATGQRVTLRCSPRSGDLSVYWYQQSLDQGLQFLIQYYNGEERAKGNILERFSAQQFPDLHSELNLSSLELGDSALYFCASSWTGSYTDTQYFGPGTRLTVL.

The chain links TRBV29-1 to TRBJ2-4; TCRdb picks TRBD1, but there is no DNA to check that call. The CDR3 spans 13 residues. Germline loops: CDR1 SQVTM, CDR2 ANQGSEA. This chain's CDR3 is CSVNRVSENIQYF.

The gene calls are TRBV7-9 and TRBJ2-3; TCRdb picks TRBD1, but there is no DNA to check that call. The V gene's germline CDR1 is SEHNR and CDR2 FQNEAQ (reference sequence). The CDR3 is 14 amino acids. The CDR3 reads CASSWTGGTDTQYF.

The gene calls are TRBV6-2 or TRBV6-3 and TRBJ2-7. This CDR3 is 12 amino acids long. Germline V gives CDR1 MNHEY, CDR2 SVGEGT. This CDR3 is CASSYDPYEQYF.

The chain combines TRBV9 with TRBJ2-3; TCRdb indicates TRBD1, and absent DNA this call remains unverified. This CDR3 region has 14 residues. Per the germline V gene, CDR1 is SGDLS and CDR2 is YYNGEE. The CDR3 region is CASGLGSATDTQYF.

The rearrangement joins TRBV7-9 to TRBJ1-1; TCRdb outputs TRBD1, but without DNA this stays unchecked. The CDR3 sequence is 15 residues long. Germline assignment: CDR1 SEHNR and CDR2 FQNEAQ (reference sequence). CDR3 amino acids: CASRSADRKGTEAFF. Drawing the rest from reference TRBV7-9 and TRBJ1-1, the complete variable domain is DTGVSQNPRHKITKRGQNVTFRCDPISEHNRLYWYRQTLGQGPEFLTYFQNEAQLEKSRLLSDRFSAERPKGSFSTLEIQRTEQGDSAMYLCASRSADRKGTEAFFGQGTRLTVV.

This sequence joins TRBV6-5 and TRBJ2-5; as DNA is missing, the TRBD1 call by TCRdb cannot be tested. This CDR3 has 16 amino acids. Germline CDR1 reads MNHEY; CDR2 reads SVGAGI. The CDR3 here is CASSYGDIRDGETQYF.

V is TRBV4-1 and J is TRBJ2-1; TCRdb proposes TRBD1, but this gene call is untestable without DNA. Germline CDR1 MGHRA, CDR2 YSYEKL. The CDR3 is made up of 15 amino acids. The CDR3 here is CASSQAQGRDNEQFF.

The rearrangement links TRBV3-1 to TRBJ2-5. There are 13 residues in the CDR3. Germline values: CDR1 LGHDT, CDR2 YNNKEL (reference sequence). The CDR3 loop reads CASSPRWDELKYF.

This chain joins TRBV5-6 and TRBJ2-7; TCRdb gives TRBD1 as the D gene, but with no DNA this cannot be confirmed. This CDR3 has 14 amino acids. Germline-derived CDR1 and CDR2 are SGHDT and YYEEEE. This CDR3 is CASSPDRVGYEQYF.

CDR3 loop: CASSPNLGDGYTF. The V call is TRBV7-9, the J call TRBJ1-2; TCRdb gives TRBD1 as the D gene, but with no DNA this cannot be confirmed. The CDR3 is 13 residues long. The germline CDR1 and CDR2 sequences are SEHNR and FQNEAQ (reference sequence).

The rearrangement uses TRBV15 and TRBJ2-3; without DNA, the TCRdb call of TRBD2 cannot be checked. Germline CDR1 is LNHNV and CDR2 is YYDKDF (reference sequence). The length of the CDR3 is 18 residues. CDR3 sequence reads: CATSRGGLAGASTDTQYF. Drawing the rest from reference TRBV15 and TRBJ2-3, the complete variable domain is DAMVIQNPRYQVTQFGKPVTLSCSQTLNHNVMYWYQQKSSQAPKLLFHYYDKDFNNEADTPDNFQSRRPNTSFCFLDIRSPGLGDTAMYLCATSRGGLAGASTDTQYFGPGTRLTVL.

This chain links TRBV6-5 with TRBJ1-1; TCRdb indicates TRBD1, and absent DNA this call remains unverified. This CDR3 region has 11 residues. Germline V gene sequence: CDR1 MNHEY, CDR2 SVGAGI. The CDR3: CASGGRTEAFF.

The chain is built from TRBV19 and TRBJ2-7. This CDR3 spans 14 amino acids. The germline CDR1 and CDR2 sequences are LNHDA and SQIVND (reference sequence). The CDR3 protein is CASSLAGGPYEQYF.